These 11 T cell receptor beta chains came from one sample sequenced in a study of OX40 agonist ivuxolimab in advanced cancers. Produced via immunoSEQ multiplex PCR; TCRdb's table is partial and in-frame only. The sample yields roughly 120,000 clones, 85% to 90% seen once. This specimen consisted of CD4+ or CD8+ T cells sorted from blood, obtained in a trial of the OX40 agonist ivuxolimab. The receptors originated from an adult with an advanced solid tumor such as melanoma, head and neck, liver or kidney cancer.

J is TRBJ1-2 and V is TRBV4-1; D remains unclear. The CDR3 sequence is 17 residues long. CDR1 and CDR2 (germline): MGHRA, YSYEKL. V lost 3 bases and J lost 0, with 17 bases in between. The DNA of the CDR3 is TGCGCCAGCAGCCAGGGCGAAGCTCGCAGGCCTAACTATGGCTACACCTTC. Its protein product is CASSQGEARRPNYGYTF.

The gene calls are TRBV7-9 and TRBJ2-5; D ambiguous. CDR1 and CDR2 (germline): SEHNR, FQNEAQ (reference sequence). V dropped 1 base and J dropped 2 bases, with 8 bases sitting between them. The CDR3 length is 14 residues. CDR3 region: CASSLGIGQETQYF. Written as DNA, the CDR3 is TGTGCCAGCAGCTTAGGGATAGGACAAGAGACCCAGTACTTC.

This rearrangement joins TRBV18 to TRBJ1-3; no clear D gene. V lost 3 bases and J lost 1, with 10 bases in between. Germline lookup yields CDR1 KGHSH and CDR2 LQKENI. CDR3 length equals 15 residues. Here the CDR3 DNA reads TGTGCCAGCTCACCGAGCGACAAATCTGGAAACACCATATATTTT. Protein: CASSPSDKSGNTIYF.

The CDR3 nucleotides are TGTGCCAGCAGCTTAGAGGCGGGCGCGGGAAATCAGCCCCAGCATTTT. This gives the protein CASSLEAGAGNQPQHF. The chain couples TRBV7-2 to TRBJ1-5; no definite D call. The CDR3 runs 16 residues. V shed 1 base and J shed 4 bases, with 14 bases lying between them. From germline, CDR1 is SGHTA and CDR2 FQGNSA.

The V gene is TRBV10-2, the J gene TRBJ2-2; D gene ambiguous. This CDR3 spans 14 amino acids. Looked up from germline, CDR1 is WSHSY and CDR2 is SAAADI. Trimming took 2 bases from V and 0 from J, leaving 4 bases between them. As DNA, the CDR3 is TGCGCCAGCAGTGAGGTTTCGAACACCGGGGAGCTGTTTTTT. Amino acid sequence: CASSEVSNTGELFF.

This chain uses TRBV28 with TRBJ2-7; possible D gene TRBD2, 5 bases. CDR1 is MDHEN, CDR2 SYDVKM, per germline. V lost 7 bases to trimming and J lost 1 base, with 11 bases between them. This CDR3 is 13 amino acids long. For the CDR3, the DNA is TGTGCCAGCAATGTGGGAGTTTCCTACGAGCAGTACTTC. Translated: CASNVGVSYEQYF.

V usage is TRBV6-5 and J usage is TRBJ2-7, with D possibly being TRBD1 (6 bases). Per the germline V gene, CDR1 is MNHEY and CDR2 is SVGAGI. This CDR3 is built from 15 residues. The V end was cut by 5 bases, the J end by 0 bases, with 14 bases between. In DNA form, the CDR3 reads TGTGCCAGCAGTCGTAAGACAGGAAGCTCCTACGAGCAGTACTTC. Amino acids: CASSRKTGSSYEQYF.

The chain links TRBV6-5 to TRBJ2-7, with 9 bases that match TRBD2. This CDR3 spans 15 amino acids. The trim removed 0 bases at V and 5 bases at J, leaving 5 bases unmatched. Germline CDR1 is MNHEY and CDR2 is SVGAGI. The CDR3 loop reads CASSYSGGGAHEQYF. In DNA form, the CDR3 reads TGTGCCAGCAGTTACTCTGGCGGGGGGGCCCACGAGCAGTACTTC.

This clone was seen only a few times. The V and J genes are TRBV27 and TRBJ2-7, with D possibly matching TRBD1 (6 bases). This CDR3 has 16 amino acids. V shed 3 bases and J shed 2 bases, with 17 bases lying between them. Germline CDR1 MNHEY, CDR2 SMNVEV (reference sequence). In nucleotides, the CDR3 is TGTGCCAGCAGTTTTTTAAGGGGGTCGGGTACCTACGAGCAGTACTTC. Translation gives CASSFLRGSGTYEQYF.

The rearrangement uses TRBV12-5 and TRBJ2-2; D remains ambiguous. Trimming cost V 7 bases and J 6 bases, with 9 bases left between them. The length of the CDR3 is 12 residues. Per the germline V gene, CDR1 is LGHNT and CDR2 is FRNRAP. Written as DNA, the CDR3 is TGTGCTAGTGCCCAACCGCCCGGGGAGCTGTTTTTT. Its protein is CASAQPPGELFF.

This clone was counted a single time. This chain uses TRBV9 with TRBJ2-3; D is unclear. CDR3 size: 15 residues. The V gene's germline CDR1 is SGDLS and CDR2 YYNGEE. Trimming took off 1 base at V and 0 bases at J, with 9 bases between the two ends. The CDR3 reads CASSVKVGSTDTQYF. DNA of the CDR3: TGTGCCAGCAGCGTAAAGGTCGGGAGCACAGATACGCAGTATTTT.